The 3 T cell receptor beta chains below were found in one sample sequenced in a study of blood T cell repertoires in COVID-19. Produced via immunoSEQ multiplex PCR; TCRdb's table is partial and in-frame only. The table lists fewer than 300,000 clones, 88% of them singletons. Sequenced: peripheral blood. The receptors here all came from a man younger than 35 with active or convalescent COVID-19.

The CDR3 reads CASRVEGSSYEQYF. Here the CDR3 DNA reads TGTGCCAGCAGGGTGGAGGGAAGCTCCTACGAGCAGTACTTC. This chain links TRBV2 with TRBJ2-7; D possibly corresponds to TRBD2 (6 bases). This CDR3 spans 14 amino acids. The V gene's germline CDR1 is SNHLY and CDR2 FYNNEI. V lost 6 bases and J lost 0, with 12 bases in between. The full variable domain, with the rest looked up from reference TRBV2 and TRBJ2-7, is EPEVTQTPSHQVTQMGQEVILRCVPISNHLYFYWYRQILGQKVEFLVSFYNNEISEKSEIFDDQFSVERPDGSNFTLKIRSTKLEDSAMYFCASRVEGSSYEQYFGPGTRLTVT.

The chain employs TRBV19 and TRBJ2-3, with D possibly TRBD1 on 5 matching bases. Germline CDR1 reads LNHDA; CDR2 reads SQIVND (reference sequence). Trimming took 6 bases from V and 0 from J, leaving 13 bases between them. This CDR3 has 15 residues. The CDR3 coding sequence is TGTGCCAGTAGCCTGCCAGGGCGTAGCACAGATACGCAGTATTTT. It is translated as CASSLPGRSTDTQYF.

This clone was detected only a few times. The genes are TRBV6-4 and TRBJ1-2, with D perhaps matching TRBD1 (5 bases). The CDR3 runs to 13 residues. The germline V and J ends were trimmed by 8 bases and 4 bases, with 14 bases remaining between them. Germline V gene sequence: CDR1 MRHNA, CDR2 SNTAGT. CDR3 sequence (DNA): TGTGCCAGCCCCGCTCAGGGCATCTATGGCTACACCTTC. This sequence encodes CASPAQGIYGYTF.